This TCR beta chain was captured by sequencing in a study of blood T cell repertoires in COVID-19. About the research overall: The United States, Italy and Spain provided the acute and convalescent COVID-19 samples. Sample material is recorded as cDNA or gDNA derived from T cells, B-cell-depleted T cells, or PBMCs.

Per the original data handling: The authors estimated nucleated cell counts from reference gene primer amplification. Generated by immunoSEQ multiplex PCR, the TCRdb table keeps only in-frame clones and is missing some. The D gene and trimming were derived from the DNA, and the V and J assignments and clone size from that table. The table records roughly 200,000 clones, about 85% of them present only once. This receptor was identified in a woman older than 75 with acute or convalescent COVID-19. The material sequenced was peripheral blood.

The CDR3 sequence is CASAGTGKKTQYF. The DNA of the CDR3 is TGTGCCAGTGCCGGGACTGGAAAAAAGACCCAGTACTTC. This chain connects TRBV19 to TRBJ2-5; perhaps TRBD2 as D (6 bases). Germline values: CDR1 LNHDA, CDR2 SQIVND (reference sequence). The CDR3 has 13 residues. Trimming pared 8 bases from V and 6 bases from J, leaving 16 bases between.